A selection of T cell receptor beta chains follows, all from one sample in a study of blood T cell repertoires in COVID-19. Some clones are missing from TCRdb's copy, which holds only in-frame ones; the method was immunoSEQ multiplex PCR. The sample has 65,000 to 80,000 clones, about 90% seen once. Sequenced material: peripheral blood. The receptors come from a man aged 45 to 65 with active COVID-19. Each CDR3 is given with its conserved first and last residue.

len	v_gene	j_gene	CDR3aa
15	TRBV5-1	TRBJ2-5	CASSFGQGRGETQYF
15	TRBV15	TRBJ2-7	CATSRDLTSSYEQYF
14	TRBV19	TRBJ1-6	CASTMSPGGSPLHF
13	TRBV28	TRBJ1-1	CASIKAGLTEAFF
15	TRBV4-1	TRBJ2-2	CASSQRGGRRGELFF
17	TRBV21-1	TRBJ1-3	CASSKERGPISGNTIYF
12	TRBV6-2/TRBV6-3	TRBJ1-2	CASSYSSGGYTF
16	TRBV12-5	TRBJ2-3	CASGLVLRGRTDTQYF
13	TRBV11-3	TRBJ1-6	CASSPRGNSPLHF
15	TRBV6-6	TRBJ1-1	CASRRTAEMNTEAFF
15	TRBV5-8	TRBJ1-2	CASSPVGQLSYGYTF
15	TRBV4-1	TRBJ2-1	CASRLTGSSYNEQFF
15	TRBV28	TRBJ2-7	CASSYGTHQTYEQYF
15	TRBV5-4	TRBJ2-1	CASSLVGTGYNEQFF
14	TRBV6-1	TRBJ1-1	CASSEDLGNTEAFF
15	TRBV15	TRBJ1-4	CATSRDRGTNEKLFF
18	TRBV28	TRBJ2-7	CASSPLGAGRDFRYEQYF
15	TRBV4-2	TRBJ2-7	CASSQDEGTSNEQYF
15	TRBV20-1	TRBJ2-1	CSASGTSGNRNEQFF
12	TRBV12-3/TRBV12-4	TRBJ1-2	CASSLSREGYTF
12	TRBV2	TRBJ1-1	CASQQVNTEAFF
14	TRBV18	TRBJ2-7	CASSRVLGGDEQYF
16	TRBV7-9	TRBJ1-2	CASSLVSVGGYYGYTF
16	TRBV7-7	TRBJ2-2	CASSSTGRGNTGELFF
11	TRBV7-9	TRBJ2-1	CAIIGANEQFF
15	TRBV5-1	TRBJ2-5	CASSLGGRYQETQYF
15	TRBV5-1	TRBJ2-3	CASSLGGRSTDTQYF
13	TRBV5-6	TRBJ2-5	CASTFTTRGTQYF
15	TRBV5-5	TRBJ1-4	CASSWGDRGYEKLFF
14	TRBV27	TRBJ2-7	CASRKIAGEAEQYF
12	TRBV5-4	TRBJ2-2	CASSLNTGELFF
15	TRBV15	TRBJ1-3	CATSRVTTGGNTIYF
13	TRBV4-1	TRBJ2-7	CASSEAGQGKQYF
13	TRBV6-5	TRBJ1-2	CASTPTVFNGYTF
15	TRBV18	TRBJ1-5	CASSPQRGGNQPQHF
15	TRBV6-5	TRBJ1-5	CASSQQTGMVQPQHF
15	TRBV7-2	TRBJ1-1	CASSLAGGPNTEAFF